This TCR beta chain was sequenced for a study of cytomegalovirus exposure and HLA in healthy donors. The protocol was immunoSEQ multiplex PCR, while the TCRdb copy is restricted to in-frame clones and leaves out a portion. Of around 150,000 clones in the sample, more than 70% are singletons; the top ten hold approximately 10%. Looked up from germline, CDR1 is SQVTM and CDR2 is ANQGSEA. This CDR3 region has 12 residues. V was pared by 7 bases and J by 5 bases, with 14 bases between. The sequence came from a young man in good health and CMV-seropositive. The chain carries TRBV29-1 and TRBJ2-5, with D tentatively TRBD1 (6 bases). Sample: PBMCs. The CDR3 reads CSEWTAEETQYF. As DNA, the CDR3 is TGCAGCGAGTGGACAGCGGAGGAGACCCAGTACTTC.